These 31 T cell receptor beta chains were sequenced from one sample in a study of blood T cell repertoires in COVID-19. The repertoire was sequenced with immunoSEQ multiplex PCR; TCRdb's copy has only in-frame clones and lacks some. This table holds 200,000 or so clones, about 87% found once. The source material was PBMCs or T cells enriched from blood (not recorded which). The receptor source for this set is a woman aged 30 to 39 who had been exposed to COVID-19.

V is TRBV7-2 and J is TRBJ2-2, with TRBD2 as a possible D gene (7 bases). V lost 2 bases, J lost 7 bases, and 17 bases lay in between. The CDR3 loop spans 16 amino acids. The V gene's germline CDR1 is SGHTA and CDR2 FQGNSA. The CDR3 DNA follows: TGTGCCAGCAGCTTAAATCCCGCGGGGGCGTTCGGGGAGCTGTTTTTT. Its protein product is CASSLNPAGAFGELFF.

The chain joins TRBV5-1 to TRBJ2-1; 12 bases are a match to TRBD2. J was trimmed by 5 bases and V by 4 bases; bases with no gene match: 7. The CDR3 totals 16 residues. Germline V gene lookup returns CDR1 SGHRS and CDR2 YFSETQ. The CDR3 DNA reads as TGCGCCAGCAGCAAGGGCCGACTAGCGGGAGACAATGAGCAGTTCTTC. Translated: CASSKGRLAGDNEQFF.

The rearrangement uses TRBV10-1 and TRBJ2-5; 10 bases agree with TRBD2. This CDR3 comprises 14 residues. V dropped 7 bases and J dropped 1; count of bases not matched to a gene: 3. Germline loops: CDR1 WNHNN, CDR2 SYGVQD (reference sequence). The CDR3 sequence is CASKVAGGQETQYF. DNA of the CDR3: TGCGCCAGCAAAGTAGCGGGAGGCCAAGAGACCCAGTACTTC.

Only a few counts were recorded for this clone. The chain couples TRBV5-1 to TRBJ1-1; 7 bases align to TRBD1. V was pared by 2 bases and J by 5 bases, with 9 bases of the junction left unmatched. This CDR3 comprises 15 residues. The germline gives CDR1 SGHRS, CDR2 YFSETQ. The CDR3, as DNA: TGCGCCAGCAGCTTCTCGACAGGGTTGGGAACTGAAGCTTTCTTT. It specifies CASSFSTGLGTEAFF.

The rearrangement joins TRBV18 to TRBJ2-3; possibly TRBD2 for D (5 bases). Looked up from germline, CDR1 is KGHSH and CDR2 is LQKENI. V lost 3 bases and J lost 1, with 11 bases in between. This CDR3 spans 15 amino acids. CDR3 bases: TGTGCCAGCTCACCGACTACGGTACGCACAGATACGCAGTATTTT. Translating gives CASSPTTVRTDTQYF.

V and J are TRBV13 and TRBJ1-1, with 10 bases matching TRBD1. Germline V gene data show CDR1 as PRHDT and CDR2 as FYEKMQ (reference sequence). This CDR3 is 17 amino acids long. After removal of 0 bases from V and 2 bases from J, the junction contained 6 bases not matched to a gene. The CDR3 sequence: CASSLGRQGAGNTEAFF. The CDR3 region has the DNA TGTGCCAGCAGCTTAGGCAGACAGGGGGCAGGAAACACTGAAGCTTTCTTT.

The sample holds one count of this clone. The gene calls are TRBV28 and TRBJ2-3; 9 nucleotides match TRBD1. Germline CDR1 MDHEN, CDR2 SYDVKM. Trimming removed 7 bases from V and 6 bases from J; junction bases left unmatched: 2. The CDR3 length is 12 residues. In DNA form, the CDR3 reads TGTGCCAGCATTGGGACAGGGGATACGCAGTATTTT. Translation: CASIGTGDTQYF. Variable domain in full (rest from reference TRBV28 and TRBJ2-3): DVKVTQSSRYLVKRTGEKVFLECVQDMDHENMFWYRQDPGLGLRLIYFSYDVKMKEKGDIPEGYSVSREKKERFSLILESASTNQTSMYLCASIGTGDTQYFGPGTRLTVL.

The count of this clone is one. The V call is TRBV19, the J call TRBJ2-2; TRBD1 matches at 7 bases. Germline loops: CDR1 LNHDA, CDR2 SQIVND (reference sequence). CDR3 length: 15 amino acids. V lost 2 bases and J lost 3; bases outside the gene matches: 3. The chain's CDR3 is CASSIHQGDTGELFF. In DNA, the CDR3 is TGTGCCAGTAGTATACACCAGGGGGACACCGGGGAGCTGTTTTTT. Based on the CDR3 plus reference TRBV19 and TRBJ2-2, the full variable domain is DGGITQSPKYLFRKEGQNVTLSCEQNLNHDAMYWYRQDPGQGLRLIYYSQIVNDFQKGDIAEGYSVSREKKESFPLTVTSAQKNPTAFYLCASSIHQGDTGELFFGEGSRLTVL.

V and J are TRBV11-3 and TRBJ2-2, with 10 bases matching TRBD2. The CDR3 has 19 residues. With 1 base clipped from V and 5 bases from J, the junction kept 13 bases outside the gene matches. CDR1 and CDR2 (germline): SGHNT, YENEEA. The CDR3 sequence: CASSLGRWTSGPITGELFF. CDR3 bases: TGTGCCAGCAGCTTAGGCCGGTGGACTAGCGGTCCGATAACCGGGGAGCTGTTTTTT.

This sequence joins TRBV25-1 and TRBJ2-5, with TRBD2 identical over 8 bases. With 8 bases clipped from V and 5 bases from J, the junction kept 1 base outside the gene matches. CDR3 size: 11 residues. Germline CDR1 is MGHDK and CDR2 is SYGVNS. Here the CDR3 reads CASASGETQYF. CDR3 coding DNA: TGTGCCAGCGCTAGCGGGGAGACCCAGTACTTC.

This sequence joins TRBV9 and TRBJ1-3; weak D call: TRBD1 (6 bases). Per germline, CDR1 SGDLS and CDR2 YYNGEE. This CDR3 is 16 amino acids long. V shed 4 bases and J shed 4 bases, with 18 bases lying between them. CDR3 amino acids: CASSKRGGGDGNTIYF. The CDR3 DNA reads as TGTGCCAGCAGCAAAAGGGGAGGGGGAGACGGAAACACCATATATTTT.

This chain links TRBV6-2 or TRBV6-3 with TRBJ1-2; D is perhaps TRBD1 (5 bases). Between the trimmed V and J ends, which lost 5 bases and 5 bases, there was a span of 18 bases. Looked up from germline, CDR1 is MNHEY and CDR2 is SVGEGT. The CDR3 contains 15 residues. The CDR3: CASSGAVLALYGYTF. The CDR3 bases are TGTGCCAGCAGTGGGGCGGTGCTGGCCCTTTATGGCTACACCTTC.

V and J are TRBV29-1 and TRBJ1-2; no clear D. In germline, CDR1 is SQVTM, CDR2 ANQGSEA. This CDR3 is built from 12 residues. Trimming took off 5 bases at V and 2 bases at J, with 9 bases between the two ends. DNA for the CDR3: TGCAGCGTTTCTGCCAGAAACTATGGCTACACCTTC. Encoded protein: CSVSARNYGYTF.

The V and J genes are TRBV5-1 and TRBJ2-1; 9 nucleotides line up with TRBD2. Germline assignment: CDR1 SGHRS and CDR2 YFSETQ. V dropped 1 base and J dropped 7; count of bases not matched to a gene: 9. The CDR3 runs to 16 residues. The CDR3 bases are TGCGCCAGCAGCTTGTCGGCTAGCGGGATTAGTAATGAGCAGTTCTTC. Amino acid sequence: CASSLSASGISNEQFF.

J is TRBJ2-7 and V is TRBV27; 11 positions agree with TRBD1. V was clipped by 4 bases and J by 9 bases; unmatched bases: 20. CDR3 size: 18 residues. Germline values: CDR1 MNHEY, CDR2 SMNVEV (reference sequence). For the CDR3, the DNA is TGTGCCAGCAGTTCCCCATTATCCACGGGACAGGGGGTCTCGGGGCAGTACTTC. Encoded protein: CASSSPLSTGQGVSGQYF.

V is TRBV19 and J is TRBJ2-1, with TRBD2 as a possible D gene (6 bases). CDR3 length: 14 residues. Looked up from germline, CDR1 is LNHDA and CDR2 is SQIVND (reference sequence). The V gene lost 8 bases and the J gene lost 5 bases, with 16 bases spanning the gap. This CDR3 is CASPGRREDNEQFF. The CDR3, as DNA: TGTGCCAGTCCTGGACGGCGGGAAGACAATGAGCAGTTCTTC.

This clone is a singleton in its sample. This chain links TRBV5-1 with TRBJ2-1, with a weak D call TRBD1 (5 bases). Trimming left V 0 bases short and J 3 bases short, with 13 bases between. The CDR3 covers 16 residues. Looked up from germline, CDR1 is SGHRS and CDR2 is YFSETQ. CDR3 sequence reads: CASSLDRPNHYNEQFF. Here the CDR3 DNA reads TGCGCCAGCAGCTTGGACAGGCCTAACCACTACAATGAGCAGTTCTTC.

The table lists this clone with a count of one. The V gene is TRBV28, the J gene TRBJ2-6; a weak D match, TRBD1 (6 bases). Trimming stripped 6 bases from V and 0 bases from J, with 12 bases between. Germline lookup yields CDR1 MDHEN and CDR2 SYDVKM. The CDR3 contains 16 residues. The CDR3 is CASREQGRSGANVLTF. The CDR3 DNA is TGTGCCAGCAGAGAACAGGGCCGCTCTGGGGCCAACGTCCTGACTTTC.

This clone was detected once. This chain links TRBV7-9 with TRBJ2-1, with 9 bases matching TRBD2. Germline CDR1 is SEHNR and CDR2 is FQNEAQ (reference sequence). The CDR3 consists of 16 residues. The J segment lost 7 bases and the V segment lost 3 bases, leaving 10 bases of the junction unmatched. The CDR3 region has the DNA TGTGCCAGCAGCTTCATAGCGGGAGTGAGGGTAAATGAGCAGTTCTTC. This sequence encodes CASSFIAGVRVNEQFF.

The chain uses TRBV15 and TRBJ2-1; D is perhaps TRBD2 (6 bases). The germline gives CDR1 LNHNV, CDR2 YYDKDF (reference sequence). Trimming stripped 5 bases from V and 0 bases from J, with 14 bases between. The CDR3 is made up of 16 amino acids. The CDR3 sequence: CATSPQWGGSYNEQFF. The DNA of the CDR3 is TGTGCCACCAGCCCTCAGTGGGGAGGCTCCTACAATGAGCAGTTCTTC.

This chain connects TRBV5-1 to TRBJ2-1; weak D call: TRBD1 (7 bases). This CDR3 spans 14 amino acids. Germline V gene data show CDR1 as SGHRS and CDR2 as YFSETQ. V was trimmed by 4 bases and J by 3 bases, leaving 11 bases between them. CDR3 nucleotides: TGCGCCAGCAGCACGGGGGACAGCTACAATGAGCAGTTCTTC. It encodes CASSTGDSYNEQFF. Together with reference TRBV5-1 and TRBJ2-1, the CDR3 gives the full variable domain: KAGVTQTPRYLIKTRGQQVTLSCSPISGHRSVSWYQQTPGQGLQFLFEYFSETQRNKGNFPGRFSGRQFSNSRSEMNVSTLELGDSALYLCASSTGDSYNEQFFGPGTRLTVL.

The genes are TRBV30 and TRBJ1-1; possible D gene TRBD1, 5 bases. This CDR3 is 15 amino acids long. The germline V gene has CDR1 GTSNPN and CDR2 SVGIG (reference sequence). With 2 bases removed from V and 1 base from J, the gap between germline ends came to 14 bases. The CDR3 nucleotides read TGTGCCTGGAGTCCCCTCGGGGGGGGGAACACTGAAGCTTTCTTT. Translating gives CAWSPLGGGNTEAFF. Full variable domain (rest looked up from reference TRBV30 and TRBJ1-1): SQTIHQWPATLVQPVGSPLSLECTVEGTSNPNLYWYRQAAGRGLQLLFYSVGIGQISSEVPQNLSASRPQDRQFILSSKKLLLSDSGFYLCAWSPLGGGNTEAFFGQGTRLTVV.

The gene calls are TRBV3-1 (or the pseudogene TRBV3-2) and TRBJ1-4; 9 nucleotides align to TRBD1. The CDR3 spans 17 residues. V was pared by 4 bases and J by 3 bases, with 9 bases of the junction left unmatched. CDR1 and CDR2 from the germline V gene are LGHDT and YNNKEL (reference sequence). This chain's CDR3 is CASSLWTGEGANEKLFF. The CDR3 coding sequence is TGTGCCAGCAGCCTATGGACAGGGGAGGGGGCTAATGAAAAACTGTTTTTT.

The chain is built from TRBV30 and TRBJ1-2, with TRBD1 matching over 11 bases. The germline CDR1 and CDR2 sequences are GTSNPN and SVGIG (reference sequence). Trimming at V came to 6 bases and at J to 3 bases, leaving 6 bases not matched to a gene. The CDR3 is made up of 14 amino acids. The CDR3 DNA is TGTGCCTGCGGACAGGGGGCTACCTACTATGGCTACACCTTC. Translated, it gives CACGQGATYYGYTF.

This clone appeared a single time. The genes are TRBV7-9 and TRBJ2-7; TRBD1 aligns across 7 bases. The germline gives CDR1 SEHNR, CDR2 FQNEAQ (reference sequence). The CDR3 totals 15 residues. With 1 base clipped from V and 3 bases from J, the junction kept 6 bases outside the gene matches. The CDR3 sequence is CASSLDDRADYEQYF. The CDR3 DNA sequence: TGTGCCAGCAGCTTAGACGACAGGGCAGACTACGAGCAGTACTTC.

The rearrangement joins TRBV2 to TRBJ2-1; weak D call: TRBD1 (5 bases). The V and J ends lost 6 bases and 4 bases respectively, with 16 bases between them. Germline values: CDR1 SNHLY, CDR2 FYNNEI. This CDR3 spans 15 amino acids. DNA of the CDR3: TGTGCCAGCAGACGTCAGGGAATCGTGTACAATGAGCAGTTCTTC. Its protein is CASRRQGIVYNEQFF.

The V and J genes are TRBV2 and TRBJ2-7, with D possibly matching TRBD2 (5 bases). Germline CDR1 and CDR2: SNHLY and FYNNEI. V lost 2 bases, J lost 7 bases, and 12 bases lay in between. The CDR3 has 13 amino acids. The CDR3 DNA follows: TGTGCCAGCAGTGAAATCTACCGGGGTGAGCAGTACTTC. It yields the protein CASSEIYRGEQYF.

J is TRBJ1-3 and V is TRBV2; a weak D match, TRBD1 (5 bases). Germline CDR1 reads SNHLY; CDR2 reads FYNNEI. The length of the CDR3 is 15 residues. Trimming removed 4 bases from V and 0 bases from J, with 10 bases in between. The CDR3 region is CASSVWQGSGNTIYF. The CDR3 DNA reads as TGTGCCAGCAGTGTGTGGCAGGGCTCTGGAAACACCATATATTTT.

Worth noting for this clone: The junction and the germline gene differ at one end; a read error may be behind it. This chain connects TRBV3-1 (or the pseudogene TRBV3-2) to TRBJ1-4, with 8 nucleotides matching TRBD1. Germline loops: CDR1 LGHDT, CDR2 YNNKEL (reference sequence). The CDR3 consists of 16 residues. CDR3 bases: TGTGCCAGCAGCGAAGAACCGGGACAGGTTTCTGAAAAACTGTTTTTT. Translated, it gives CASSEEPGQVSEKLFF.

V is TRBV10-2 and J is TRBJ1-2; D remains ambiguous. Germline V lookup: CDR1 WSHSY, CDR2 SAAADI. Trimming left V 2 bases short and J 0 bases short, with 7 bases between. This CDR3 spans 14 amino acids. CDR3 sequence (DNA): TGCGCCAGCAGTGAGCACAGCTCTAACTATGGCTACACCTTC. Its protein is CASSEHSSNYGYTF.

This clone occurred a few times. The rearrangement links TRBV19 to TRBJ2-7; TRBD2 matches at 8 bases. The CDR3 loop spans 14 amino acids. Looked up from germline, CDR1 is LNHDA and CDR2 is SQIVND (reference sequence). V was clipped by 5 bases and J by 3 bases; unmatched bases: 6. CDR3 sequence reads: CASSLKRGNYEQYF. CDR3 nucleotide sequence: TGTGCCAGTAGTTTAAAGCGGGGGAACTACGAGCAGTACTTC.